This entry concerns a single T cell receptor beta chain. The data were taken from a study of blood T cells in healthy people across ages. Germline loops: CDR1 ENHRY, CDR2 SYGVKD. With 6 bases clipped from V and 1 base from J, the junction kept 5 bases outside the gene matches. This CDR3 is built from 14 residues. For the second PCR, which ran for about 6 to 11 cycles, a sample-barcoded 5' primer and a J-beta primer mix were used. TCRdb independently ran MiXCR on the 5' RACE reads; one entry per CDR3 protein. The sample yields about 1.1 million distinct CDR3 sequences, 35% to 40% seen once. The receptor was isolated from a man aged 18 to 29 in good health. This chain uses TRBV10-3 with TRBJ1-1; 7 positions agree with TRBD1. The specimen was blood. Written as DNA, the CDR3 is TGTGCCATCAGCCGGCAGGGGGGGAACACTGAAGCTTTCTTT. Amino acids: CAISRQGGNTEAFF.